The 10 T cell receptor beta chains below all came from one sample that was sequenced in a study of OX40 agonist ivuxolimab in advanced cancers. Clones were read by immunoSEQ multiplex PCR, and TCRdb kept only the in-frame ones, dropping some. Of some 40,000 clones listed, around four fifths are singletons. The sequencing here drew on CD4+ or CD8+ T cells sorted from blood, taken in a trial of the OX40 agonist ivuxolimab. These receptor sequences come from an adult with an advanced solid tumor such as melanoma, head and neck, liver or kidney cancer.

This CDR3 reads CASSPVGTGGREQYF. DNA of the CDR3: TGTGCCAGCAGTCCCGTTGGGACAGGGGGCCGCGAGCAGTACTTC. The gene calls are TRBV6-5 and TRBJ2-7; 12 bases match TRBD1. The V gene's germline CDR1 is MNHEY and CDR2 SVGAGI. Germline trimming cut 5 bases from V and 6 bases from J; bases unmatched to any gene: 8. The CDR3 contains 15 residues.

The CDR3 DNA reads as TGTGCCAGTAGTATCGCCGGACAGGGTACGGGGACTGAAGCTTTCTTT. As protein: CASSIAGQGTGTEAFF. The V call is TRBV19, the J call TRBJ1-1; TRBD1 aligns across 8 bases. Per the germline V gene, CDR1 is LNHDA and CDR2 is SQIVND (reference sequence). V dropped 3 bases and J dropped 5; count of bases not matched to a gene: 11. CDR3 length equals 16 residues.

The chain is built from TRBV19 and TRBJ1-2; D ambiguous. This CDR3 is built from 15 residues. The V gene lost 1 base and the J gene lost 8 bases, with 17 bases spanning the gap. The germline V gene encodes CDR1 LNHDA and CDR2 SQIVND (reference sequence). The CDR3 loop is CASSIVETPRQGYTF. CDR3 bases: TGTGCCAGTAGTATAGTTGAGACCCCAAGACAAGGCTACACCTTC.

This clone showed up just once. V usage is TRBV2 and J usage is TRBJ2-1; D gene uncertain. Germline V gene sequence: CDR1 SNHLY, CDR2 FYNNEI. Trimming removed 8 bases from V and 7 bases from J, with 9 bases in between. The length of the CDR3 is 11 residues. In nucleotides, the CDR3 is TGTGCCAGCGATAACAGAAATGAGCAGTTCTTC. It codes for CASDNRNEQFF.

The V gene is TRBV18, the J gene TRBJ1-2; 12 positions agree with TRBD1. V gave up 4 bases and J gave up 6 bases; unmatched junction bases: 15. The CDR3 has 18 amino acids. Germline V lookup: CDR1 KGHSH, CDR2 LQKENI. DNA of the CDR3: TGTGCCAGCTCACTTGATCCGGGACAGGGGGCCGGAGTGGATGGCTACACCTTC. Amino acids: CASSLDPGQGAGVDGYTF.

DNA for the CDR3: TGCGCCAGCAGGCACACTAGCGGGGGTTCCTACGAGCAGTACTTC. This sequence encodes CASRHTSGGSYEQYF. The chain is built from TRBV5-1 and TRBJ2-7; 11 bases line up with TRBD2. Germline V lookup: CDR1 SGHRS, CDR2 YFSETQ. CDR3 size: 15 residues. The ends lost 5 bases at V and 1 base at J; junction bases unmatched: 5.

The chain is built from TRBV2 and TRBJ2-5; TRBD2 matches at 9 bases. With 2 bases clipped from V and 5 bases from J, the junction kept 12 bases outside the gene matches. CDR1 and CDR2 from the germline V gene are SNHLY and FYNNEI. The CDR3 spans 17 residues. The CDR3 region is CASSESRRLAGRETQYF. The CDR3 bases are TGTGCCAGCAGTGAAAGTAGGCGGCTAGCGGGAAGGGAGACCCAGTACTTC.

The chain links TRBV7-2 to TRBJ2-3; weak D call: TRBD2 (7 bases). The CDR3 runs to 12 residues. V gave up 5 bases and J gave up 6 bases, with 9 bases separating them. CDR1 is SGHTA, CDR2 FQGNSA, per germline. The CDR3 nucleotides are TGTGCCAGCAGCAGGGGGGGGGATACGCAGTATTTT. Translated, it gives CASSRGGDTQYF.

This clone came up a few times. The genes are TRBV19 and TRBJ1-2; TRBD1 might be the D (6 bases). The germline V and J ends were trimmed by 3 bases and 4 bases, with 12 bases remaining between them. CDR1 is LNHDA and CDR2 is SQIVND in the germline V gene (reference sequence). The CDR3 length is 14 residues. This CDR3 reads CASSIPGHGYGYTF. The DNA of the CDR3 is TGTGCCAGTAGTATTCCGGGACACGGCTATGGCTACACCTTC.

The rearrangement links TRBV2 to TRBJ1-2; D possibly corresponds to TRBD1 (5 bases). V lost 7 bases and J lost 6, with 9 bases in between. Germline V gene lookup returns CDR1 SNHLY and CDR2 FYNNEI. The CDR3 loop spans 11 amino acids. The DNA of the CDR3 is TGTGCCAGCAAACAGGAGGATGGCTACACCTTC. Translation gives CASKQEDGYTF.